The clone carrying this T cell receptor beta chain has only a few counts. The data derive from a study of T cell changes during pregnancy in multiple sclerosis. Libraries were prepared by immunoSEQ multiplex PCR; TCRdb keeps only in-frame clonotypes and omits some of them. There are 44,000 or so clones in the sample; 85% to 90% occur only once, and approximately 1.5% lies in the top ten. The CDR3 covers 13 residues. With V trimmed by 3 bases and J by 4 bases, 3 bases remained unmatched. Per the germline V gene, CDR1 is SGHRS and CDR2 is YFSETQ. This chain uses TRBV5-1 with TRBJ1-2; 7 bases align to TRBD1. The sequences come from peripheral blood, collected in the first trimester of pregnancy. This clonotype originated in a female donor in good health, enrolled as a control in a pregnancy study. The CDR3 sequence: CASSWDSFYGYTF. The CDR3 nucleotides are TGCGCCAGCAGCTGGGACAGCTTCTATGGCTACACCTTC.